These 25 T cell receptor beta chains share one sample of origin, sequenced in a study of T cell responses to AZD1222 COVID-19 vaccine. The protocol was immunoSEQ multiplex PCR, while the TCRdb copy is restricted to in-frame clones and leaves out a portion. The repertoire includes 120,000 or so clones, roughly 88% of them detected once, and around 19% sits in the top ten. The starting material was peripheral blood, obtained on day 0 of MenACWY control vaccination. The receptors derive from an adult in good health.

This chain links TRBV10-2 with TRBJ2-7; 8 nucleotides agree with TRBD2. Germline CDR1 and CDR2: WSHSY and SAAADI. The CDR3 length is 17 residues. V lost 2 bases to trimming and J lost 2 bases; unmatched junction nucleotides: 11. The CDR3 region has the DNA TGCGCCAGCAGTGAGCCAGCCGTAGCGGGAAATACCTACGAGCAGTACTTC. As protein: CASSEPAVAGNTYEQYF.

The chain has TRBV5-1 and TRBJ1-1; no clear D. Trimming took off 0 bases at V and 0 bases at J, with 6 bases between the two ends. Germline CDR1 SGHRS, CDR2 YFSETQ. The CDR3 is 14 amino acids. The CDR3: CASSLVQMNTEAFF. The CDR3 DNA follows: TGCGCCAGCAGCTTGGTACAAATGAACACTGAAGCTTTCTTT.

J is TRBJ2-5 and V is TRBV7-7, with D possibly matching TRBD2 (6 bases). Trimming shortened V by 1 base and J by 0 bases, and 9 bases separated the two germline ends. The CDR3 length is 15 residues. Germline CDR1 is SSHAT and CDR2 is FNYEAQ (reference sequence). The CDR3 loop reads CASSLVRGDQETQYF. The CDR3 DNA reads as TGTGCCAGCAGCTTAGTGCGGGGAGACCAAGAGACCCAGTACTTC.

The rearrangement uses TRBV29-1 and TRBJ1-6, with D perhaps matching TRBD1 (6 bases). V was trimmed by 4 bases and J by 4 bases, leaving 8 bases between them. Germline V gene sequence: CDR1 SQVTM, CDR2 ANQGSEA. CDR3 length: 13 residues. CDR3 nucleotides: TGCAGCGTTGCAGGGGCGTATAATTCACCCCTCCACTTT. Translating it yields CSVAGAYNSPLHF. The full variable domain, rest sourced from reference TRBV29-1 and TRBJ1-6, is SAVISQKPSRDICQRGTSLTIQCQVDSQVTMMFWYRQQPGQSLTLIATANQGSEATYESGFVIDKFPISRPNLTFSTLTVSNMSPEDSSIYLCSVAGAYNSPLHFGNGTRLTVT.

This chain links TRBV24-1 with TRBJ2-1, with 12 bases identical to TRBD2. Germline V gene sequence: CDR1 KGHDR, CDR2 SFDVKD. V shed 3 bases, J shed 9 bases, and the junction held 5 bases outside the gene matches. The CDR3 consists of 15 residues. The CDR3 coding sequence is TGTGCCACCAGTGATGCGACTAGCGGGAGTCGTGAGCAGTTCTTC. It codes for CATSDATSGSREQFF.

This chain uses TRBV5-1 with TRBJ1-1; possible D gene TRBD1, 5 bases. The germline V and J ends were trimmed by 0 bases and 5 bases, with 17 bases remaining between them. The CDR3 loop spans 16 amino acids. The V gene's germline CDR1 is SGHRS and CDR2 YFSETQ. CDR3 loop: CASSLVGLGAGTEAFF. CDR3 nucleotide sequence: TGCGCCAGCAGCTTGGTGGGTCTAGGGGCTGGGACTGAAGCTTTCTTT.

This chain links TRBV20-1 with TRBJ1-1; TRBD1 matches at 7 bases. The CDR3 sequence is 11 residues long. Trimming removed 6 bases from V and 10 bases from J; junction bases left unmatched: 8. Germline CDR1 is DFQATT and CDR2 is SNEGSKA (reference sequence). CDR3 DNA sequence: TGCAGTGCCGACCGGGACAGCGTAGCTTTCTTT. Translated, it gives CSADRDSVAFF.

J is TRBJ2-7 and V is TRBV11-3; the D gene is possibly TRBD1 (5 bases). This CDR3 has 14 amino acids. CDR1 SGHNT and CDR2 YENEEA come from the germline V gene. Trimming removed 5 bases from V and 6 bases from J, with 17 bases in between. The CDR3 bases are TGTGCCAGCAGCCCTAGTGGGGCCGTCCGCGAGCAGTACTTC. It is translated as CASSPSGAVREQYF.

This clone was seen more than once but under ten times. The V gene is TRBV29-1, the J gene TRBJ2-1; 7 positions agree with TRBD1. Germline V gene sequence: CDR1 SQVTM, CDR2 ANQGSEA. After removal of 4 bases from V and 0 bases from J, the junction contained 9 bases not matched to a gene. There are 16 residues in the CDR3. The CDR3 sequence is CSVVGQPSDSYNEQFF. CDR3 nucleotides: TGCAGCGTTGTGGGACAGCCGTCCGACTCCTACAATGAGCAGTTCTTC.

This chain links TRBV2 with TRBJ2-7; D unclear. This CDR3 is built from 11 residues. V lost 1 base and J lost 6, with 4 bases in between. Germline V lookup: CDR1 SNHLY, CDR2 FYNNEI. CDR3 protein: CASSEVTEQYF. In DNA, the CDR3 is TGTGCCAGCAGTGAAGTGACCGAGCAGTACTTC.

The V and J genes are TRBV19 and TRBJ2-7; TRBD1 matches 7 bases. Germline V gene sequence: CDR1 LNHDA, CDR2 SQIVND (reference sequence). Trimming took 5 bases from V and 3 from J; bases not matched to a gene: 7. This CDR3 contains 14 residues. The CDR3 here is CASSPFRDSYEQYF. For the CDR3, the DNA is TGTGCCAGTAGTCCATTCCGGGACAGCTACGAGCAGTACTTC.

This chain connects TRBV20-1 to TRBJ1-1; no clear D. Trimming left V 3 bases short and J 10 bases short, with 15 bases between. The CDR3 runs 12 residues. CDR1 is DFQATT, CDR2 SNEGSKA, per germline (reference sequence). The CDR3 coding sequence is TGCAGTGCTAGTTTGGGAACCCCGGGAGCTTTCTTT. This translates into CSASLGTPGAFF.

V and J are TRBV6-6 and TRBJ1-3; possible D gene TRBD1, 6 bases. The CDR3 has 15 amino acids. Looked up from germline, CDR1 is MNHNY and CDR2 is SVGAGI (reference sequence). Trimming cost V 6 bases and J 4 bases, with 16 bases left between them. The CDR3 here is CASSYPRGYGNTIYF. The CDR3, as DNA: TGTGCCAGCAGCTACCCCAGGGGTTACGGAAACACCATATATTTT.

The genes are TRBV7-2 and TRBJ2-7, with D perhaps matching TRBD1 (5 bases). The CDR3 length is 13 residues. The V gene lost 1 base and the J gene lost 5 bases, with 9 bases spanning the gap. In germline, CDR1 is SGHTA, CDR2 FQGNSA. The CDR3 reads CASSLVRGHEQYF. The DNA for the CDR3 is TGTGCCAGCAGCTTAGTAAGGGGCCACGAGCAGTACTTC.

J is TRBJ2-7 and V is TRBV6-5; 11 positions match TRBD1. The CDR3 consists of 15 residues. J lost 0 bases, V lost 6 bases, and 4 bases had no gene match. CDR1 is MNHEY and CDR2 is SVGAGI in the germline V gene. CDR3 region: CASSPGTGGSYEQYF. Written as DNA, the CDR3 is TGTGCCAGCAGCCCCGGGACAGGGGGCTCCTACGAGCAGTACTTC.

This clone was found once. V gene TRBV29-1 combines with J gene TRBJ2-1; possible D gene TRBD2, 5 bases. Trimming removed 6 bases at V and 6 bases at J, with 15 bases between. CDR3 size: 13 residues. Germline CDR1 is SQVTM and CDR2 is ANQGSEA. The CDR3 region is CSVGLQRVNEQFF. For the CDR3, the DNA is TGCAGCGTAGGACTTCAGAGAGTCAATGAGCAGTTCTTC.

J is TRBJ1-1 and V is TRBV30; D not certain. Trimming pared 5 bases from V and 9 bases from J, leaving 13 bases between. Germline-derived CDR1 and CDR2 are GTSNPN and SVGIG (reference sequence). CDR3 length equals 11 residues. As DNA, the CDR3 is TGTGCCTGGGGATATCAGGAAAAAGCTTTCTTT. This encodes CAWGYQEKAFF.

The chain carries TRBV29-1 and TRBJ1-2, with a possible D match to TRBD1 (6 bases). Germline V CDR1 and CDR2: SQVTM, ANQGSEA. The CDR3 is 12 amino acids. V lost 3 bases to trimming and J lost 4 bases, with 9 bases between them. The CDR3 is CSVEDRSYGYTF. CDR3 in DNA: TGCAGCGTTGAGGACAGAAGCTATGGCTACACCTTC.

CDR3 nucleotides: TGTGCCAGCCAGACAGGGAGCAACTATGGCTACACCTTC. This encodes CASQTGSNYGYTF. The rearrangement joins TRBV28 to TRBJ1-2; TRBD1 aligns across 7 bases. The CDR3 has 13 residues. Germline V CDR1 and CDR2: MDHEN, SYDVKM. V trimming: 8 bases; J trimming: 2 bases; junction bases outside the gene matches: 5.

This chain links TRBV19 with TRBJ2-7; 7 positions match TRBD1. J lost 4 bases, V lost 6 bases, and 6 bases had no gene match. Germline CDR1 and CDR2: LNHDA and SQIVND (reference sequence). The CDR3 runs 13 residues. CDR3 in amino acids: CASRPRDRYEQYF. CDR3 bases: TGTGCCAGTAGACCCCGGGACAGATACGAGCAGTACTTC.

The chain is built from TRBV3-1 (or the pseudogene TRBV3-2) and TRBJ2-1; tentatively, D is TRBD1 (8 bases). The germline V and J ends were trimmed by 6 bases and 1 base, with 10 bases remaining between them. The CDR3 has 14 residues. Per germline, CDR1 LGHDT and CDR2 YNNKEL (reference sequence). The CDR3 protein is CASRQGGSYNEQFF. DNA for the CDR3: TGTGCCAGCAGACAGGGGGGGTCCTACAATGAGCAGTTCTTC.

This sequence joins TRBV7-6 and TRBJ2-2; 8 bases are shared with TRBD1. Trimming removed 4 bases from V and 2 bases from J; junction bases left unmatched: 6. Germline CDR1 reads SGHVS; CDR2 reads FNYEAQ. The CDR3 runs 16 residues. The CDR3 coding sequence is TGTGCCAGCAGCTGGGGACAGGCGGATAACACCGGGGAGCTGTTTTTT. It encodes CASSWGQADNTGELFF.

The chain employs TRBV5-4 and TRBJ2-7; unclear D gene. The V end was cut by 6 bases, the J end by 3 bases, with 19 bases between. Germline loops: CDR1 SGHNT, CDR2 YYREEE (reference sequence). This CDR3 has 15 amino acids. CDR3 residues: CASNPSHGENYEQYF. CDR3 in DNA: TGTGCCAGCAACCCCTCTCATGGCGAGAACTACGAGCAGTACTTC.

CDR3 nucleotide sequence: TGTGCCAGCAGCCAAGATCCGGGCAGGAGCAATCAGCCCCAGCATTTT. It codes for CASSQDPGRSNQPQHF. This sequence joins TRBV4-2 and TRBJ1-5, with D uncertain. Germline lookup yields CDR1 LGHNA and CDR2 YNFKEQ. Trimming removed 0 bases at V and 1 base at J, with 10 bases between. This CDR3 has 16 residues.

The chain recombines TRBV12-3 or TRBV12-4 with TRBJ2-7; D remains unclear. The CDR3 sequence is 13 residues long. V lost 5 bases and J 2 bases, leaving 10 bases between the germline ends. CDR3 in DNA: TGTGCCAGCAGTCGTACTAAGACCTACGAGCAGTACTTC. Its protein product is CASSRTKTYEQYF.